A single sample gave rise to the 32 T cell receptor beta chains below, sequenced in a study. In TCRdb, the 5' RACE reads were re-called with MiXCR into one record per CDR3 protein. The sample records 8,000 or so distinct CDR3 sequences, about 70% being singletons. Sequenced material: tumor-infiltrating naive CD4+ T cells sorted from the breast tumor. Subset meaning: naive CD4+ T cells, CD4+CD45RA+CD25-. The source is a female donor with breast cancer.

This clonotype was observed a few times. This chain joins TRBV10-3 and TRBJ2-5, with 12 bases matching TRBD2. The V and J ends lost 3 bases and 7 bases, in that order; junction bases with no gene match: 9. CDR1 and CDR2 from the germline V gene are ENHRY and SYGVKD. The CDR3 sequence is 16 residues long. CDR3 DNA: TGTGCCATCAGTGAAGGGACTAGCGGGCCCGAGGGGACCCAGTACTTC. Its protein is CAISEGTSGPEGTQYF.

The V and J genes are TRBV12-3 or TRBV12-4 and TRBJ2-7; the match to TRBD1 covers 11 bases. The junction had 4 bases not matched to a gene; V was cut back by 6 bases and J by 0 bases. The CDR3 length is 15 residues. CDR3 sequence reads: CASSRGQGVSYEQYF. CDR3 sequence (DNA): TGTGCCAGCAGCAGGGGACAGGGGGTCTCCTACGAGCAGTACTTC.

This chain uses TRBV6-5 with TRBJ1-5; TRBD1 aligns across 8 bases. Germline-derived CDR1 and CDR2 are MNHEY and SVGAGI. The CDR3 spans 15 residues. J gave up 3 bases and V 5 bases, and 6 bases lay outside the gene matches. The CDR3 spells CASSKQGDSNQPQHF. CDR3 in DNA: TGTGCCAGCAGTAAACAGGGGGATTCCAATCAGCCCCAGCATTTT.

The gene calls are TRBV6-4 and TRBJ2-6; D unresolved. Germline lookup yields CDR1 MRHNA and CDR2 SNTAGT. The CDR3 loop spans 17 amino acids. The V end was cut by 4 bases, the J end by 0 bases, with 13 bases between. As DNA, the CDR3 is TGTGCCAGCAGTGCCCTGGGTCCATCCTCTGGGGCCAACGTCCTGACTTTC. Amino acid sequence: CASSALGPSSGANVLTF.

This clonotype occurred a few times. The chain has TRBV5-1 and TRBJ2-5; D is perhaps TRBD2 (7 bases). Per germline, CDR1 SGHRS and CDR2 YFSETQ. The length of the CDR3 is 16 residues. Trimming shortened V by 0 bases and J by 2 bases, and 14 bases separated the two germline ends. The CDR3: CASSLGRGQLQETQYF. Written as DNA, the CDR3 is TGCGCCAGCAGCTTGGGGCGGGGGCAACTTCAAGAGACCCAGTACTTC. The whole variable domain, remainder taken from reference TRBV5-1 and TRBJ2-5, is KAGVTQTPRYLIKTRGQQVTLSCSPISGHRSVSWYQQTPGQGLQFLFEYFSETQRNKGNFPGRFSGRQFSNSRSEMNVSTLELGDSALYLCASSLGRGQLQETQYFGPGTRLLVL.

The rearrangement joins TRBV5-1 to TRBJ1-2, with TRBD1 identical over 8 bases. Germline CDR1 SGHRS, CDR2 YFSETQ. The CDR3 covers 15 residues. With 3 bases clipped from V and 3 bases from J, the junction kept 7 bases outside the gene matches. The CDR3 DNA follows: TGCGCCAGCAGCTCGTTACAGGGGGAGGACTATGGCTACACCTTC. This codes for CASSSLQGEDYGYTF. The full variable domain, rest sourced from reference TRBV5-1 and TRBJ1-2, is KAGVTQTPRYLIKTRGQQVTLSCSPISGHRSVSWYQQTPGQGLQFLFEYFSETQRNKGNFPGRFSGRQFSNSRSEMNVSTLELGDSALYLCASSSLQGEDYGYTFGSGTRLTVV.

The chain recombines TRBV29-1 with TRBJ1-2, with D perhaps matching TRBD1 (6 bases). Germline CDR1 is SQVTM and CDR2 is ANQGSEA. The CDR3 totals 15 residues. The V gene lost 0 bases and the J gene lost 8 bases, with 19 bases spanning the gap. CDR3 sequence: CSVEDRQGGREGYTF. The CDR3 nucleotides are TGCAGCGTTGAAGATCGCCAAGGGGGGCGGGAGGGCTACACCTTC.

Regarding this clonotype: The conserved final phenylalanine or tryptophan is absent from the CDR3, which likely points to a read error. The V gene is TRBV20-1, the J gene TRBJ2-7; TRBD2 is a possible D gene (6 bases). The V end lost 6 bases, the J end lost 5 bases, and 26 bases lay between the germline ends. The CDR3 runs to 16 residues. Germline V gene data show CDR1 as DFQATT and CDR2 as SNEGSKA (reference sequence). CDR3 loop: CSAAGIGGTSAHEQYY. As DNA, the CDR3 is TGCAGTGCCGCCGGAATTGGCGGGACTTCTGCCCACGAGCAGTACTAC.

The sample holds a few counts of this clonotype. The chain employs TRBV6-1 and TRBJ2-3; 7 bases line up with TRBD1. Germline CDR1 MNHNS, CDR2 SASEGT. The CDR3 is 16 amino acids. V lost 5 bases and J lost 1; bases outside the gene matches: 9. DNA of the CDR3: TGTGCCAGCAGTCCACTTATGGGACAGCGCACAGATACGCAGTATTTT. Its translation is CASSPLMGQRTDTQYF.

The gene calls are TRBV5-1 and TRBJ2-5, with D tentatively TRBD1 or TRBD2 (6 bases each). Trimming removed 1 base at V and 4 bases at J, with 23 bases between. This CDR3 has 18 residues. The germline CDR1 and CDR2 sequences are SGHRS and YFSETQ. The CDR3 region is CASSLLRDTNPLRETQYF. The CDR3 DNA reads as TGCGCCAGCAGCTTGCTGCGGGACACCAATCCTCTCCGAGAGACCCAGTACTTC.

The chain uses TRBV20-1 and TRBJ2-3, with a possible D match to TRBD2 (5 bases). This CDR3 is built from 16 residues. V was trimmed by 3 bases and J by 0 bases, leaving 16 bases between them. Germline V gene lookup returns CDR1 DFQATT and CDR2 SNEGSKA (reference sequence). CDR3 in amino acids: CSASSLLASSTDTQYF. In nucleotides, the CDR3 is TGCAGTGCTAGCTCCCTTCTAGCATCAAGCACAGATACGCAGTATTTT.

This chain joins TRBV4-1 and TRBJ1-6; TRBD1 is a possible D gene (6 bases). The germline V and J ends were trimmed by 0 bases and 11 bases, with 17 bases remaining between them. The germline CDR1 and CDR2 sequences are MGHRA and YSYEKL. The CDR3 covers 16 residues. The CDR3 sequence: CASSQEAGAAPTPLHF. The CDR3 bases are TGCGCCAGCAGCCAAGAAGCAGGGGCGGCCCCCACACCCCTCCACTTT.

The rearrangement uses TRBV20-1 and TRBJ2-3; TRBD1 is a possible D gene (6 bases). Between the trimmed V and J ends, which lost 3 bases and 0 bases, there was a span of 10 bases. Germline values: CDR1 DFQATT, CDR2 SNEGSKA (reference sequence). CDR3 length: 14 amino acids. This chain's CDR3 is CSASGGRSTDTQYF. The DNA of the CDR3 is TGCAGTGCTAGTGGGGGCCGTAGCACAGATACGCAGTATTTT.

This clonotype has only a few counts. A read error may produce the germline difference seen at one junction end. This chain joins TRBV7-9 and TRBJ2-2; a possible D gene is TRBD1 (6 bases). Germline-derived CDR1 and CDR2 are SEHNR and FQNEAQ (reference sequence). The CDR3 is 14 residues long. The CDR3 DNA follows: TGTGCCAGCGGATTCCAGGACAGCACCGGGGAGTTGTTTTTT. Its protein product is CASGFQDSTGELFF.

This chain connects TRBV5-1 to TRBJ2-5; 11 bases map to TRBD2. With 0 bases clipped from V and 1 base from J, the junction kept 2 bases outside the gene matches. The V gene's germline CDR1 is SGHRS and CDR2 YFSETQ. CDR3 length: 16 residues. CDR3 nucleotide sequence: TGCGCCAGCAGCTTGGGTAGCGGGGGGGCCCAAGAGACCCAGTACTTC. It codes for CASSLGSGGAQETQYF.

The chain joins TRBV7-2 to TRBJ1-5; no clear D gene. The germline V gene has CDR1 SGHTA and CDR2 FQGNSA. This CDR3 has 12 amino acids. V was shortened by 7 bases and J by 2 bases, with 6 bases between the two germline ends. The CDR3 DNA reads as TGTGCCAGCAATATTCGCAATCAGCCCCAGCATTTT. This codes for CASNIRNQPQHF.

The chain recombines TRBV20-1 with TRBJ2-1; a possible D gene is TRBD2 (5 bases). The germline gives CDR1 DFQATT, CDR2 SNEGSKA (reference sequence). V was cut by 3 bases and J by 7 bases, with 13 bases left in between. This CDR3 is 13 amino acids long. CDR3 amino acids: CSARSDSENEQFF. Here the CDR3 DNA reads TGCAGTGCTAGGAGTGATAGCGAGAATGAGCAGTTCTTC.

This clonotype was seen a few times. The genes are TRBV20-1 and TRBJ1-6; perhaps TRBD1 as D (6 bases). The CDR3 spans 14 residues. Germline V gene sequence: CDR1 DFQATT, CDR2 SNEGSKA (reference sequence). Deletions cut 5 bases from V and 3 bases from J, with 11 bases between. The CDR3 spells CSAGETGYNSPLHF. CDR3 coding DNA: TGCAGTGCTGGGGAGACAGGCTATAATTCACCCCTCCACTTT.

This chain connects TRBV4-2 to TRBJ1-2; 7 bases are shared with TRBD1. V gave up 1 base and J gave up 7 bases; unmatched junction bases: 9. Germline V gene data show CDR1 as LGHNA and CDR2 as YNFKEQ. There are 15 residues in the CDR3. CDR3 amino acids: CASSQVPGQRSGYTF. CDR3 bases: TGTGCCAGCAGCCAAGTCCCGGGACAGAGGAGTGGCTACACCTTC.

The V call is TRBV12-2, the J call TRBJ1-1; TRBD1, the table's D call, lacks a check against the DNA. TRBV12-2 is deemed a pseudogene. This CDR3 has 19 amino acids. This chain's CDR3 is CASRQPIRPRGRSGTEAFF. CDR3 DNA: TGTGCAAGTCGCCAACCAATAAGGCCGAGGGGCCGATCGGGCACTGAAGCTTTCTTT.

This clonotype was seen a single time. The chain uses TRBV18 and TRBJ2-7, with D perhaps TRBD1 or TRBD2 (5 bases each). CDR3 size: 14 residues. Per germline, CDR1 KGHSH and CDR2 LQKENI. V was trimmed by 2 bases and J by 0 bases, leaving 8 bases between them. This chain's CDR3 is CASSPGGNSYEQYF. The CDR3 coding sequence is TGTGCCAGCTCACCAGGGGGAAACTCCTACGAGCAGTACTTC.

The rearrangement uses TRBV7-9 and TRBJ2-7; D not certain. The end of the DNA aligns better with TRBJ2-5, so the J call may be wrong. Germline assignment: CDR1 SEHNR and CDR2 FQNEAQ (reference sequence). The CDR3 length is 14 residues. CDR3 nucleotides: TGTGCCAGCAGCCATGGAGCAGTATTGGAGACCCAGTACTTC. It yields the protein CASSHGAVLETQYF.

The sample holds a few counts of this clonotype. The chain links TRBV7-2 to TRBJ1-3; 8 bases align to TRBD1. The CDR3 runs to 15 residues. Germline CDR1 reads SGHTA; CDR2 reads FQGNSA. V dropped 5 bases and J dropped 2; count of bases not matched to a gene: 5. CDR3 amino acids: CASSVQGVAGNTIYF. In nucleotides, the CDR3 is TGTGCCAGCAGCGTACAGGGGGTGGCTGGAAACACCATATATTTT.

The gene calls are TRBV7-9 and TRBJ2-3; no clear D gene. This CDR3 comprises 12 residues. V was cut by 0 bases and J by 5 bases, with 3 bases left in between. Germline V gives CDR1 SEHNR, CDR2 FQNEAQ (reference sequence). CDR3 DNA: TGTGCCAGCAGCTTAGCAAGAGATACGCAGTATTTT. It specifies CASSLARDTQYF.

The chain joins TRBV19 to TRBJ2-7; D gene unclear. CDR1 is LNHDA, CDR2 SQIVND, per germline (reference sequence). V shed 5 bases and J shed 9 bases, with 17 bases lying between them. The CDR3 is 13 residues long. The CDR3 sequence is CASSVEGRASQYF. CDR3 in DNA: TGTGCCAGTAGTGTTGAAGGACGGGCGTCGCAGTACTTC.

The CDR3 DNA follows: TGTGCCAGCAGCTTAGCGGCAGGAAACACTGAAGCTTTCTTT. Its protein is CASSLAAGNTEAFF. This rearrangement joins TRBV7-2 to TRBJ1-1; no clear D gene. Trimming pared 0 bases from V and 2 bases from J, leaving 7 bases between. The CDR3 covers 14 residues. From germline, CDR1 is SGHTA and CDR2 FQGNSA.

The V gene is TRBV6-1, the J gene TRBJ2-6; D is unresolved. V lost 0 bases and J lost 0, with 12 bases in between. Germline V CDR1 and CDR2: MNHNS, SASEGT. This CDR3 is built from 18 residues. The CDR3 DNA sequence: TGTGCCAGCAGTGAAGCTCTTACGGCGAGCTCTGGGGCCAACGTCCTGACTTTC. It encodes CASSEALTASSGANVLTF.

This chain uses TRBV25-1 with TRBJ2-7; 8 bases are shared with TRBD2. Germline CDR1 MGHDK, CDR2 SYGVNS. This CDR3 is built from 17 residues. The J segment lost 4 bases and the V segment lost 9 bases, leaving 20 bases of the junction unmatched. The CDR3 here is CASEPGGWSGSVYEQYF. In DNA, the CDR3 is TGTGCCAGTGAGCCTGGGGGTTGGAGCGGGAGTGTATACGAGCAGTACTTC.

The chain recombines TRBV11-2 with TRBJ2-7; D gene unclear. With 5 bases removed from V and 4 bases from J, the gap between germline ends came to 15 bases. This CDR3 has 14 amino acids. Germline lookup yields CDR1 SGHAT and CDR2 FQNNGV. The CDR3 DNA is TGTGCCAGCAGCCTACCCGGGCCATATTACGAGCAGTACTTC. Its protein product is CASSLPGPYYEQYF.

This clonotype occurred once. The chain employs TRBV20-1 and TRBJ2-7, with 11 bases that match TRBD2. V lost 3 bases and J lost 2; bases outside the gene matches: 3. The germline CDR1 and CDR2 sequences are DFQATT and SNEGSKA (reference sequence). The CDR3 has 14 amino acids. The CDR3 protein is CSASTTSGAYEQYF. In DNA form, the CDR3 reads TGCAGTGCTAGCACGACTAGCGGGGCCTACGAGCAGTACTTC.

The CDR3 spells CASSQSSLARNEQFF. The CDR3 region has the DNA TGCGCCAGCAGCCAAAGCTCCCTAGCGCGGAATGAGCAGTTCTTC. This rearrangement joins TRBV4-1 to TRBJ2-1; possibly TRBD2 for D (6 bases). The CDR3 is made up of 15 amino acids. V dropped 2 bases and J dropped 7 bases, with 15 bases sitting between them. Per germline, CDR1 MGHRA and CDR2 YSYEKL.

The chain uses TRBV21-1 and TRBJ1-2; TRBD1 is taken as the D call from the table, unchecked against the DNA. TRBV21-1 is recorded as a pseudogene. The CDR3 covers 17 residues. In nucleotides, the CDR3 is TGTGCCAGCAGCAAAAGGGACACGCAGGGGAGGCTCTATGGCTACACCTTC. The encoded protein is CASSKRDTQGRLYGYTF.